These T cell receptor beta chains were read from a single sample in a study of blood T cell repertoires in COVID-19. TCRdb's copy holds only in-frame clones and misses some; the assay was immunoSEQ multiplex PCR. The data show approximately 280,000 clones, with approximately 84% seen just once and around 1.6% held by the top ten. The sample taken for sequencing was peripheral blood. The receptors were sampled from a human donor with COVID-19, enrolled during active disease. The donor label of this sample is uncertain. The CDR3 runs from the conserved cysteine through the conserved F or W.

v_gene: TRBV11-3; CDR3aa: CASSATSGSYEQYF
v_gene: TRBV18; CDR3aa: CASSPLDRGGDTEAFF
v_gene: TRBV19; CDR3aa: CASSIDAGTPNEQFF
v_gene: TRBV25-1; CDR3aa: CASSEWGSGRCYNEQFF
v_gene: TRBV7-9; CDR3aa: CASSFGTGANYGYTF
v_gene: TRBV14; CDR3aa: CASSQVRGSTGELFF
v_gene: TRBV28; CDR3aa: CASSPLGTYFNEQYF
v_gene: TRBV10-3; CDR3aa: CAISQQGANTEAFF
v_gene: TRBV5-4; CDR3aa: CATSTVGSPLHF
v_gene: TRBV9; CDR3aa: CASSVNFGQGDYGYTF
v_gene: TRBV28; CDR3aa: CASSLGPSGYNQPQHF
v_gene: TRBV7-9; CDR3aa: CASSWTSTDTQYF
v_gene: TRBV7-8; CDR3aa: CASRFSTGTSGSGEQFF
v_gene: TRBV6-6; CDR3aa: CASLTSGNKNEQFF
v_gene: TRBV11-3; CDR3aa: CASSLGGAGELFF
v_gene: TRBV9; CDR3aa: CASSVEAGGYSYEQYF
v_gene: TRBV6-2/TRBV6-3; CDR3aa: CASSPFTRTSSTDTQYF